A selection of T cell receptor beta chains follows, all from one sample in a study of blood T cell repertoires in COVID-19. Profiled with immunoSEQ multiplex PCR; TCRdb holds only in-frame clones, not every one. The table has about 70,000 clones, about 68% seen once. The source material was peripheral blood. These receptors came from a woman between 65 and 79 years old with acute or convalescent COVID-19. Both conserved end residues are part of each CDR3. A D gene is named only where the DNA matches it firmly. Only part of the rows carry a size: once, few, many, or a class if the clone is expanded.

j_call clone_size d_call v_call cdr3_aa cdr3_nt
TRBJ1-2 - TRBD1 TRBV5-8 CASVPQDRADYGYTF TGTGCCAGCGTCCCCCAAGACAGGGCCGACTATGGCTACACCTTC
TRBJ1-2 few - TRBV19 CASSRMQRDTYGYTF TGTGCCAGTAGTAGAATGCAACGGGACACATATGGCTACACCTTC
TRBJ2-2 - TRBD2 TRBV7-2 CASSSPGGGRAVELFF TGTGCCAGCAGCTCCCCCGGGGGTGGGAGGGCCGTGGAGCTGTTTTTT
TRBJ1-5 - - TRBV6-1 CASSEAGFNQPQHF TGTGCCAGCAGTGAAGCCGGGTTCAATCAGCCCCAGCATTTT
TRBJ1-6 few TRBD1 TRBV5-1 CASSDLQGKGSPLHF TGCGCCAGCAGCGACTTACAGGGGAAGGGTTCACCCCTCCACTTT
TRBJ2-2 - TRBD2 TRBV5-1 CASSLRLAGGIDTGELFF TGCGCCAGCAGCTTACGACTAGCGGGGGGGATCGACACCGGGGAGCTGTTTTTT
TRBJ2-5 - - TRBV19 CASSIDGNPGTQYF TGTGCCAGTAGTATAGACGGTAATCCAGGGACCCAGTACTTC
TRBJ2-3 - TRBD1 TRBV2 CASSARDRVVRDTQYF TGTGCCAGCAGTGCACGGGACAGGGTAGTGAGAGATACGCAGTATTTT
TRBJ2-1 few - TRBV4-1 CASSQVRDWTYNEQFF TGCGCCAGCAGCCAAGTACGGGACTGGACCTACAATGAGCAGTTCTTC
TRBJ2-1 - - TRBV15 CATSRDLGGAPLEQFF TGTGCCACCAGCAGAGATCTGGGGGGGGCCCCGCTTGAGCAGTTCTTC
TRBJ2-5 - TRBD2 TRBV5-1 CASSFGRGAKETQYF TGCGCCAGCAGCTTCGGGCGGGGGGCCAAGGAGACCCAGTACTTC
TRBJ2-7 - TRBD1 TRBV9 CASSPGQGAYEQYF TGTGCCAGCAGCCCAGGACAGGGGGCCTACGAGCAGTACTTC
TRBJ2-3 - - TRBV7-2 CASSLDRYTDTQYF TGTGCCAGCAGCTTAGACAGGTACACAGATACGCAGTATTTT
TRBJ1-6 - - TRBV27 CASRLGAQNSPLHF TGTGCCAGCAGACTGGGGGCGCAGAATTCACCCCTCCACTTT
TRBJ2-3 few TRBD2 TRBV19 CASSMKAGGDTQYF TGTGCCAGTAGTATGAAAGCGGGAGGGGATACGCAGTATTTT
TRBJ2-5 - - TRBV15 CATSVSQGRGETQYF TGTGCCACCAGCGTTAGCCAGGGTAGGGGAGAGACCCAGTACTTC
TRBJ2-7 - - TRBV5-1 CASSPHDVDRAYEQYF TGCGCCAGCAGCCCTCATGATGTCGACAGAGCCTACGAGCAGTACTTC
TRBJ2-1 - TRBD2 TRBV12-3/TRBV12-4 CASSPTSHEQFF TGTGCCAGCAGCCCGACTAGCCATGAGCAGTTCTTC
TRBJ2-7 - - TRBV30 CAWSVSSVSTVEQYF TGTGCCTGGAGTGTATCGTCGGTTTCCACGGTCGAGCAGTACTTC
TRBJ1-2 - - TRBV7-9 CASSSQLGYGYTF TGTGCCAGCAGCTCACAGCTGGGCTATGGCTACACCTTC
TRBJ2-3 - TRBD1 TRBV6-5 CASRRQGLGDTQYF TGTGCCAGCAGGCGACAGGGGCTGGGAGATACGCAGTATTTT
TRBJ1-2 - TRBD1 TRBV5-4 CASSLGTGIYTF TGTGCCAGCAGCTTGGGGACAGGGATCTACACCTTC
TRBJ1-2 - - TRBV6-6 CASTRTHTNYGYTF TGTGCCAGCACCCGGACACATACTAACTATGGCTACACCTTC
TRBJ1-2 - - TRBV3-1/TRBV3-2 CASSQDFGNYGYTF TGTGCCAGCAGCCAAGATTTCGGGAACTATGGCTACACCTTC
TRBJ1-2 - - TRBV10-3 CAISDKGNYGYTF TGTGCCATCAGTGATAAGGGGAACTATGGCTACACCTTC
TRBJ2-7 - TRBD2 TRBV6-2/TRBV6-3 CASSSTSGSLNEQYF TGTGCCAGCAGTTCCACTAGCGGGAGTCTCAACGAGCAGTACTTC
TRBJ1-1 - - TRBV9 CASSVVWSMNTEAFF TGTGCCAGCAGCGTAGTATGGAGTATGAACACTGAAGCTTTCTTT
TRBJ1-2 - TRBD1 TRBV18 CASSTGGNYGYTF TGTGCCAGCTCCACAGGGGGTAACTATGGCTACACCTTC
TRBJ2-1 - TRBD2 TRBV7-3 CASSLTGVAGYNEQFF TGTGCCAGCAGCTTAACGGGAGTAGCGGGCTACAATGAGCAGTTCTTC
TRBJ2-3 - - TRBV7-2 CASKQRAQGRSSTDTQYF TGTGCCAGCAAACAGAGGGCACAGGGGAGGTCGAGCACAGATACGCAGTATTTT
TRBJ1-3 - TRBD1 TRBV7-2 CASSSSGQGNTIYF TGTGCCAGCAGCTCATCGGGACAGGGAAACACCATATATTTT
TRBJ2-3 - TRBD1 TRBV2 CASSVDRAPDTQYF TGTGCCAGCAGCGTAGACAGGGCCCCAGATACGCAGTATTTT
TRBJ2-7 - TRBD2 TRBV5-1 CASSPDGAGGYEQYF TGCGCCAGCAGCCCCGACGGGGCGGGAGGGTACGAGCAGTACTTC
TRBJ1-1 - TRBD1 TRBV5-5 CASSREGTEVAEAFF TGTGCCAGCAGCCGTGAGGGGACAGAGGTCGCTGAAGCTTTCTTT
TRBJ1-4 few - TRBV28 CASSTKGATNEKLFF TGTGCCAGCAGTACGAAGGGGGCAACTAATGAAAAACTGTTTTTT
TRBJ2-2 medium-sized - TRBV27 CASSLAANTGELFF TGTGCCAGCAGTTTAGCGGCGAACACCGGGGAGCTGTTTTTT
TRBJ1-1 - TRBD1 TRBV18 CASSPPRTGRRDTEAFF TGTGCCAGCTCACCACCCCGGACAGGGCGGAGGGACACTGAAGCTTTCTTT
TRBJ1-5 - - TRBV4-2 CASSQGPGGQRPQHF TGTGCCAGCAGCCAAGGACCCGGGGGTCAAAGGCCCCAGCATTTT
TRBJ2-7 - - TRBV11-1 CASSLDQDIHEQYF TGTGCCAGCAGCTTAGACCAAGACATCCACGAGCAGTACTTC
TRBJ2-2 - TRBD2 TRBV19 CASSWTSGIPGELFF TGTGCCAGTAGTTGGACTAGCGGGATCCCCGGGGAGCTGTTTTTT
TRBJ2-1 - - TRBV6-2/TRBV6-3 CASSYSPRNQGQFF TGTGCCAGCAGTTACTCGCCACGAAATCAGGGGCAGTTCTTC
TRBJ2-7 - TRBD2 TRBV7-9 CASSFSGTAYEQYF TGTGCCAGCAGCTTTAGCGGGACCGCCTACGAGCAGTACTTC
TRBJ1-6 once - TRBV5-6 CASSPVRTPSPLHF TGTGCCAGCAGCCCAGTCCGGACACCTTCACCCCTCCACTTT
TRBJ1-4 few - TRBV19 CASSITEGVNEKLFF TGTGCCAGTAGTATAACCGAGGGGGTCAATGAAAAACTGTTTTTT
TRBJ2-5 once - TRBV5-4 CASSLSEGAGGKETQYF TGTGCCAGCAGCTTGTCCGAGGGGGCGGGAGGCAAAGAGACCCAGTACTTC
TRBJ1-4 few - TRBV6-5 CASTRVHNEKLFF TGTGCCAGCACCAGGGTCCATAATGAAAAACTGTTTTTT